Sequencing of this T cell receptor beta chain was carried out in a study of blood T cell repertoires in COVID-19. Across the whole study: T cells, B-cell-depleted T cells, or PBMCs provided the cDNA or gDNA that served as material.

A Seattle source enrolled patients during active infection and followed them longitudinally. Profiled with immunoSEQ multiplex PCR; TCRdb holds only in-frame clones, not every one. The data show around 270,000 clones, 80% to 85% seen once. This clone showed up just once. Germline CDR1 reads MNHEY; CDR2 reads SMNVEV (reference sequence). V was shortened by 3 bases and J by 8 bases, with 20 bases between the two germline ends. The CDR3 spans 16 residues. Source material: peripheral blood. The J gene is TRBJ2-1, the V gene TRBV27; weak D call: TRBD1 (5 bases). This receptor was taken from a person aged 65-85 years with COVID-19, enrolled during active disease. This CDR3 reads CASSFSPSQGSDEQFF. The CDR3, as DNA: TGTGCCAGCAGTTTTTCGCCCTCCCAGGGCTCGGATGAGCAGTTCTTC.